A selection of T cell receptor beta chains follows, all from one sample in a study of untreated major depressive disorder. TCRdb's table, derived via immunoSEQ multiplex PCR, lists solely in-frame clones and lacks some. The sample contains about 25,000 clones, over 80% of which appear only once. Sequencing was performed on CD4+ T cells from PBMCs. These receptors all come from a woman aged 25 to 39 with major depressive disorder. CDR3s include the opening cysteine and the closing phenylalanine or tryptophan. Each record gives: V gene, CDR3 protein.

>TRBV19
CASSISPDGGEQFF
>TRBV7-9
CASSFKALEQYF
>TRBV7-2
CASSSMGGQETQYF
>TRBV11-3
CASSFDRGNYGYTF
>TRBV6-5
CASGDLGYRGYTF
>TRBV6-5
CASSYSGTFRTGELFF
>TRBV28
CASSFRTSGINEQFF
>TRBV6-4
CASSGQGTDTQYF
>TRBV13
CASSLPGNTIYF
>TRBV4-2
CASSQATGGSGNQPQHF
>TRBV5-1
CASSDGGLADAQETQYF
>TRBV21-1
CAGWTESYEQYF
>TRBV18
CASSPTNYGYTF
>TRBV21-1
CASSIPGQNTGELFF
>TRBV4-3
CASSPVNRNTEAFF
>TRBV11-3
CASSSRKGGFGYTF
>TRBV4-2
CASSQDWQGLNTEAFF
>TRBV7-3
CASSLLGGSPLHF
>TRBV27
CASSSAGGKGYTF
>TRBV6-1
CASSTERDPWQPQHF
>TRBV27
CASSSYEQETQYF
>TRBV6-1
CASSEDRGSNEQYF
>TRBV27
CASSSQGLAGGLNTGELFF
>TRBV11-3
CASSSSGTLDEQYF
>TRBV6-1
CASTGANTEAFF
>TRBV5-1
CASSLALNTGELFF
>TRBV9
CASSVPMTSGTSTGELFF
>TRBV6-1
CASSEAAYEQYF
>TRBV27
CASRAGGRGTQYF
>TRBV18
CASSPKFGTAHWIETQYF